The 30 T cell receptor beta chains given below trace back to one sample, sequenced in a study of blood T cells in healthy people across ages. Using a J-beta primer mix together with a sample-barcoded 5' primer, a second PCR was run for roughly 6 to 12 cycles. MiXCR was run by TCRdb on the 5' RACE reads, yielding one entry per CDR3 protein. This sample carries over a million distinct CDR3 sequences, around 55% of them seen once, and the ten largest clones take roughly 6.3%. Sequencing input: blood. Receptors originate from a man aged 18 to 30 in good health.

This CDR3 is CASSGQGNEQFF. The CDR3 DNA sequence: TGTGCCAGCAGTGGACAGGGAAATGAGCAGTTCTTC. The V call is TRBV12-3 or TRBV12-4, the J call TRBJ2-1; 8 bases line up with TRBD1. This CDR3 has 12 residues. Losses at the gene ends were 5 bases for V and 7 bases for J; bases not matched to a gene: 1.

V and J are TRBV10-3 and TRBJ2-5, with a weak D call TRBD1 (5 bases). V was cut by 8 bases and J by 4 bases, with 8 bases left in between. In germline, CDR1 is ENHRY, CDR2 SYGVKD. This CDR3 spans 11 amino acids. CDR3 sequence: CAISQGETQYF. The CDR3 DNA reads TGTGCCATCTCTCAGGGAGAGACCCAGTACTTC.

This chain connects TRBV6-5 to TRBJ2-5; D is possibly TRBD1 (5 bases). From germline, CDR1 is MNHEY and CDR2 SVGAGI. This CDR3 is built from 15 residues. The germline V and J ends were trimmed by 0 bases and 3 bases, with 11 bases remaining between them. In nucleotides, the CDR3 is TGTGCCAGCAGTTACTCGGGGCTTATGAAAGAGACCCAGTACTTC. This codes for CASSYSGLMKETQYF.

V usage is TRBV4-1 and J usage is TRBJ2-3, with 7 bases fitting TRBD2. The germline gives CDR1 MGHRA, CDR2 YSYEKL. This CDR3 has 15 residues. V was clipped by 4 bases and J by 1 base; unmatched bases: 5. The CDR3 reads CASSPEAGRTDTQYF. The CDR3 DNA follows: TGCGCCAGCAGCCCCGAAGCGGGGCGCACAGATACGCAGTATTTT.

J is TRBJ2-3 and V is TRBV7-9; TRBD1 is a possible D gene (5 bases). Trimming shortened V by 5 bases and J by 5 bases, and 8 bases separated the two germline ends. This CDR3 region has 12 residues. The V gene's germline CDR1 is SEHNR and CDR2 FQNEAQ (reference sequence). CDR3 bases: TGTGCCAGCAGCCGAAGGGGAGATACGCAGTATTTT. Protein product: CASSRRGDTQYF.

As DNA, the CDR3 is TGCAGCGTTGATGAACAAACGGGTGCCAACTATGGCTACACCTTC. Translated: CSVDEQTGANYGYTF. This chain links TRBV29-1 with TRBJ1-2; no firm D call. Germline V gives CDR1 SQVTM, CDR2 ANQGSEA. CDR3 size: 15 residues. The germline V and J ends were trimmed by 3 bases and 2 bases, with 16 bases remaining between them.

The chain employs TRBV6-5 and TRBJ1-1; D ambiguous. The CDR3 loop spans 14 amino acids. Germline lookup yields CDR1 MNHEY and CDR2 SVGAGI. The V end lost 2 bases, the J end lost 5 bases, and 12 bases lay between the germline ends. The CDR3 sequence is CASSYKGPGTEAFF. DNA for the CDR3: TGTGCCAGCAGTTACAAGGGCCCGGGGACTGAAGCTTTCTTT.

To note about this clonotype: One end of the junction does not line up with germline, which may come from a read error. CDR3 nucleotides: TGTGCCTGCAGTGAATACGGGAGCTCCTACGAGCAGTACTTC. This gives the protein CACSEYGSSYEQYF. This chain joins TRBV6-1 and TRBJ2-7, with D possibly being TRBD2 (6 bases). Germline V gene sequence: CDR1 MNHNS, CDR2 SASEGT. CDR3 length equals 14 residues.

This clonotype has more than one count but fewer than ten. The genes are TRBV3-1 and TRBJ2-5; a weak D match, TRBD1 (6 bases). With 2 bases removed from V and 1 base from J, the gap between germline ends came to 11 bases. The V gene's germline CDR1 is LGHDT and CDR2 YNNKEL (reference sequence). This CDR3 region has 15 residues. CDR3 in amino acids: CASSQIHRAQETQYF. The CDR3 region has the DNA TGTGCCAGCAGCCAAATTCACAGGGCCCAAGAGACCCAGTACTTC.

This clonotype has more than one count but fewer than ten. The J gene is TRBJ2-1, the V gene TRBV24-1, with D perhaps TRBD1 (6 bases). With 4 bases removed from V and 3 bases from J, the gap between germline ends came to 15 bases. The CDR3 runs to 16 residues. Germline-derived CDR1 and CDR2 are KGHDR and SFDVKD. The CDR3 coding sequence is TGTGCCACCAGTGACTCCGGGCAAGGGGGCTACAATGAGCAGTTCTTC. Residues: CATSDSGQGGYNEQFF.

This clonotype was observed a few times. CDR3 DNA sequence: TGTGCCAGCAGAGTCAAGGGATTTCAGGAGAACGAGCAGTACTTC. Encoded protein: CASRVKGFQENEQYF. The rearrangement links TRBV6-1 to TRBJ2-7; D unclear. Trimming pared 6 bases from V and 5 bases from J, leaving 20 bases between. The CDR3 extends over 15 amino acids. The germline CDR1 and CDR2 sequences are MNHNS and SASEGT.

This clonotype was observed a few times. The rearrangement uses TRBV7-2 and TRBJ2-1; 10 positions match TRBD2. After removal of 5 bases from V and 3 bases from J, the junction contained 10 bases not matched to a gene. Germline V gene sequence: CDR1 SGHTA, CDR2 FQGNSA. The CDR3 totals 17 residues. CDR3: CASSPSQRGGRYNEQFF. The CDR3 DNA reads TGTGCCAGCAGCCCCAGCCAGCGGGGGGGCCGCTACAATGAGCAGTTCTTC. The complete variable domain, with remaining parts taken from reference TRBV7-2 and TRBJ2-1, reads GAGVSQSPSNKVTEKGKDVELRCDPISGHTALYWYRQSLGQGLEFLIYFQGNSAPDKSGLPSDRFSAERTGGSVSTLTIQRTQQEDSAVYLCASSPSQRGGRYNEQFFGPGTRLTVL.

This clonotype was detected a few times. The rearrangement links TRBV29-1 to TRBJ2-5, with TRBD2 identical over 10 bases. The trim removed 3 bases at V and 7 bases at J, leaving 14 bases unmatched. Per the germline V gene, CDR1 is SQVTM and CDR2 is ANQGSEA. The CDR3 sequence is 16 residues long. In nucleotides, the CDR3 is TGCAGCGTTGAGTGGGCCCGGCTAGCGGGAGTACGGACCCAGTACTTC. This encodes CSVEWARLAGVRTQYF.

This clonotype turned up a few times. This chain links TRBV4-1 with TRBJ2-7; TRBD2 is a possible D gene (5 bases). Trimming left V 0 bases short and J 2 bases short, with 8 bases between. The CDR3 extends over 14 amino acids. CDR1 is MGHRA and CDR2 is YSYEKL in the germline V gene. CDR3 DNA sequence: TGCGCCAGCAGCCAAGATCTACTAGCCTACGAGCAGTACTTC. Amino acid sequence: CASSQDLLAYEQYF.

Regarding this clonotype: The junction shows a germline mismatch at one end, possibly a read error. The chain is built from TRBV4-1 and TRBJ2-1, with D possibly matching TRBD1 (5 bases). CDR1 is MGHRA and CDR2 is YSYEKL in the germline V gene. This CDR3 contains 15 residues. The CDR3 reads CASSQDPLVGHEQFF. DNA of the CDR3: TGCGCCAGCAGCCAAGATCCGTTAGTGGGGCATGAACAGTTCTTC.

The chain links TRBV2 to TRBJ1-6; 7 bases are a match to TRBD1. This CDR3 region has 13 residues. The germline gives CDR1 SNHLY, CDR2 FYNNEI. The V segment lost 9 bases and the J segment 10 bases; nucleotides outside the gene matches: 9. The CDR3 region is CASTGEVGSPLHF. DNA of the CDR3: TGTGCCAGTACAGGGGAGGTTGGATCACCCCTCCACTTT. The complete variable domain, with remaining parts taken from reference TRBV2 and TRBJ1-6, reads EPEVTQTPSHQVTQMGQEVILRCVPISNHLYFYWYRQILGQKVEFLVSFYNNEISEKSEIFDDQFSVERPDGSNFTLKIRSTKLEDSAMYFCASTGEVGSPLHFGNGTRLTVT.

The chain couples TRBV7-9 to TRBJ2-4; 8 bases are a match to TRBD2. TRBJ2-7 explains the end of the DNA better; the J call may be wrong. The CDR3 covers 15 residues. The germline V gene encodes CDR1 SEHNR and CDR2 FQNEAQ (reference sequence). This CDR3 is CASSAGTSGIYEQYF. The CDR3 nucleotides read TGTGCCAGCAGCGCCGGCACTAGCGGCATCTACGAGCAGTACTTC.

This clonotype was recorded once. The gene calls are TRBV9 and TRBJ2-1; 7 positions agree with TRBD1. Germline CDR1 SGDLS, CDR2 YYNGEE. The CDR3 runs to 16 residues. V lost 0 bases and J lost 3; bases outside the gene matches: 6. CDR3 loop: CASSVVQGTVYNEQFF. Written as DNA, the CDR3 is TGTGCCAGCAGCGTAGTACAGGGGACGGTCTACAATGAGCAGTTCTTC.

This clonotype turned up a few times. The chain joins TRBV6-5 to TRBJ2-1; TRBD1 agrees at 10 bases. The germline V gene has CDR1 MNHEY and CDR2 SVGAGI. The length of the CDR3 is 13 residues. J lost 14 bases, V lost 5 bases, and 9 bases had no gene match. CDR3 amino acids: CASSRDRGDQKFF. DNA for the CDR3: TGTGCCAGCAGTAGGGACAGGGGTGATCAGAAGTTCTTC.

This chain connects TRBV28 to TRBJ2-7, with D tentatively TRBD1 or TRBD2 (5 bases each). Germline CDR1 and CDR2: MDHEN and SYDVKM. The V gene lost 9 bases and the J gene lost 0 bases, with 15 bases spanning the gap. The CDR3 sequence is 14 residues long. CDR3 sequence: CASIQDTSSYEQYF. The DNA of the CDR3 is TGTGCCAGTATTCAGGACACTAGCTCCTACGAGCAGTACTTC.

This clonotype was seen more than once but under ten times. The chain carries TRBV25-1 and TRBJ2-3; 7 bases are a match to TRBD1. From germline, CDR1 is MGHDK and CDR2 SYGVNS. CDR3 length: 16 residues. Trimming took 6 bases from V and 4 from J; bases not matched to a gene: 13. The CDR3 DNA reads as TGTGCCAGCAGCCAGGACGGCCCAGGGGGTGCAGATACGCAGTATTTT. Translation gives CASSQDGPGGADTQYF. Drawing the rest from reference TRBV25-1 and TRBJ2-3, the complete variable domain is EADIYQTPRYLVIGTGKKITLECSQTMGHDKMYWYQQDPGMELHLIHYSYGVNSTEKGDLSSESTVSRIRTEHFPLTLESARPSHTSQYLCASSQDGPGGADTQYFGPGTRLTVL.

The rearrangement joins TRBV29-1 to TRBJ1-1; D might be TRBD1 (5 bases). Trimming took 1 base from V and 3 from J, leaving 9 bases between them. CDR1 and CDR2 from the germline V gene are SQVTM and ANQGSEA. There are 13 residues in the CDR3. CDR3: CSVEGVGDTEAFF. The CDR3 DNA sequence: TGCAGCGTTGAAGGGGTGGGGGACACTGAAGCTTTCTTT.

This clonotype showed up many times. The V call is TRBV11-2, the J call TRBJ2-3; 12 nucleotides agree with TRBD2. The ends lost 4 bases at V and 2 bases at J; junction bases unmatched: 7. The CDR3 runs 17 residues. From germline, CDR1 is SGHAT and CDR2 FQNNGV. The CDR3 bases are TGTGCCAGCAGCTCCAGACTAGCGGGAGAGCTCACAGATACGCAGTATTTT. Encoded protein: CASSSRLAGELTDTQYF.

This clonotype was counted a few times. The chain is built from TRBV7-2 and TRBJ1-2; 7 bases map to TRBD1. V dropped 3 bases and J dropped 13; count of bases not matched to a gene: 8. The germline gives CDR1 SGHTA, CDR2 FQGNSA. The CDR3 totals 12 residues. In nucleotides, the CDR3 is TGTGCCAGCAGCTTTCGAGGGGGCGTAGGCACCTTC. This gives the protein CASSFRGGVGTF.

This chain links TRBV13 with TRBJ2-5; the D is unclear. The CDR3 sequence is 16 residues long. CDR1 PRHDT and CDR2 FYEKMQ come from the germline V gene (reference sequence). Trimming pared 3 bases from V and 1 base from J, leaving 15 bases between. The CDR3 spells CASSFSYSTVQETQYF. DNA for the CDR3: TGTGCCAGCAGCTTTAGTTATAGCACAGTCCAAGAGACCCAGTACTTC. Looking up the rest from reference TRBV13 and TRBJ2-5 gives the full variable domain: AAGVIQSPRHLIKEKRETATLKCYPIPRHDTVYWYQQGPGQDPQFLISFYEKMQSDKGSIPDRFSAQQFSDYHSELNMSSLELGDSALYFCASSFSYSTVQETQYFGPGTRLLVL.

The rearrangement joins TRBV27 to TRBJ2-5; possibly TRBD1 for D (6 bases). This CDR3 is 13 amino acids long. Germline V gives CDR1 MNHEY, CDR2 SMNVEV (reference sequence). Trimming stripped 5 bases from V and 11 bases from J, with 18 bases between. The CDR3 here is CASSQGTILEQYF. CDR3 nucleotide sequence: TGTGCCAGCAGTCAGGGGACAATCTTGGAGCAGTACTTC.

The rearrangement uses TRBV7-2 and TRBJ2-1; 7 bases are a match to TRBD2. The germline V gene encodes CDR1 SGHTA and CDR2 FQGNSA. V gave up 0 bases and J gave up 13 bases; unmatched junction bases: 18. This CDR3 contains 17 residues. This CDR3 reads CASSLAPPGRGGETQFF. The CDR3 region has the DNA TGTGCCAGCAGCTTAGCCCCCCCCGGCCGGGGAGGGGAGACCCAGTTCTTC.

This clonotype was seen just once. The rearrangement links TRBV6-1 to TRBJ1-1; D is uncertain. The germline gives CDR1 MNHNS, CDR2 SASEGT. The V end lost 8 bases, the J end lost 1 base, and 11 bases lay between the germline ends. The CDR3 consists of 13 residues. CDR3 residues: CASPTEQNTEAFF. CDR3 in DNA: TGTGCCAGCCCCACCGAACAGAACACTGAAGCTTTCTTT.

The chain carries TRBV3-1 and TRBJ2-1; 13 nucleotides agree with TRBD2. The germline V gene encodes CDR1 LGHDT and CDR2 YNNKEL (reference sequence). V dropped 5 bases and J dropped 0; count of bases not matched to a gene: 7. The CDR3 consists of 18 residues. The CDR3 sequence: CASSGQTSGRRSYNEQFF. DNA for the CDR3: TGTGCCAGCAGCGGCCAGACTAGCGGGAGGCGCTCCTACAATGAGCAGTTCTTC.

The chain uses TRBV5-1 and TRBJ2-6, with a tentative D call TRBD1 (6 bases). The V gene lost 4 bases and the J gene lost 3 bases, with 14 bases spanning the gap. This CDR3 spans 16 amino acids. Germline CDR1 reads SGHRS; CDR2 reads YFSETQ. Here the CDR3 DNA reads TGCGCCAGCAGCCACGGACCAGGGGATGGGGCCAACGTCCTGACTTTC. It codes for CASSHGPGDGANVLTF.